The sequence of this TCR beta chain was determined in a study of shared clonotypes between healthy human individuals (TCRdb year 2020). Regarding the study in general: The cohort included three men and a couple of women between 18 and 49 years of age. Per donor, three plates each were used for CD4 naive and CD4 memory, two for CD8 naive, and one for CD8 memory. The study deeply sequenced blood TCR repertoires of five healthy adults to estimate repertoire size and the extent of clonotype sharing between individuals. Libraries were prepared and TCR repertoires were sequenced by different laboratories using diverse techniques, in order to increase sequencing depth and limit assay-specific biases. Per donor, leukapheresis produced somewhere between about 0.94 and 10 billion PBMCs. The paper as a whole reports these results and caveats: Rarefaction of sorted-subset datasets indicated incomplete sequencing despite the large sequencing depth. The genetic and exposure-history diversity represented was limited by the small number of donors. Based on pairwise subsampling, the degree of clonotype sharing among donors was expected to be affected by sequencing depth. Compared with non-shared clonotypes, the clonotypes found in all four sorted-subset donors had higher generation probabilities. Naive subsets generally had larger estimated clonotype richness than memory subsets did. When a handful of donors were compared, the shared fraction of clonotypes was about 5% for naive CD4, around 4% for naive CD8, 2% to 2.5% for memory CD4, and approximately 0.4% for memory CD8. Only blood was sampled, and tissue TCR repertoires likely differ from those in blood.

TCR CDR3 regions were amplified from genomic DNA by multiplex PCR using the deep immunoSEQ assay. For each cell subset, the extracted genomic DNA was distributed evenly across all wells of several immunoSEQ 96-well plates, and each plate served as one replicate. Each replicate PCR for sorted subsets received about 220 ng genomic DNA, equal to about 30,000 T cell genomes. The purified libraries were quantified using a Qubit 3.0 fluorometer, sized with a Bioanalyzer 2100, and then quantified again using the KAPA Library Quantification kit. A separate single-read 150-cycle Illumina NextSeq 550 flow cell was used to sequence each immunoSEQ 96-well plate. As for the authors' bioinformatics: Because only junctional sequences without quality scores were contained in the immunoSEQ output, filtering matching that applied to full-length reads could not be performed. Sequences were annotated with PyIR, a Python wrapper for IgBLAST v1.9, using IMGT germline references to assign V/J genes and CDR3. Reads were filtered out if the reads had weak V/J assignments (E-value above 1e-6), no CDR3, stop codons, out-of-frame junctions, or ambiguous translated residues. V3J clonotypes were defined by identical inferred V gene, J gene, and CDR3 amino acid sequence. Percentage overlap between repertoires was computed as shared unique clonotypes divided by the size of the smaller repertoire. Richness of each repertoire was evaluated using RTK rarefaction, the Chao1 estimator, and Recon v2.1 estimates of unobserved clonotypes. Generation probabilities were computed with OLGA for all TCRbeta clonotypes obtained by the gDNA method from several donors. TCRdb stores this immuneACCESS table with in-frame sequences only. Part of the clones is absent; in the studies checked, under half of the shortfall reflects unresolved V genes, and no reason is known for the rest. Clone size and V and J calls were adopted from that table, with D and trimming inferred from the DNA. The sample table lists over 2 million clones, 85% to 95% of them with a count of one. Jointly, the top ten make up roughly 1% of the sample.

CD8 naive samples were obtained by positive selection for CCR7 among CD45RO-negative cells, yielding a CD45RA+CCR7+ population from which TemRA cells were excluded. Healthy HIV-negative adults with no recently reported acute infections or vaccinations were included as donors. All donors were Caucasian adults living in Nashville, Tennessee, USA. Blood was obtained by leukapheresis, after which PBMCs were separated by Ficoll-Histopaque density gradient centrifugation and cryopreserved in liquid nitrogen vapor phase. Purity and quantity of every magnetically sorted T cell population were checked by analytical flow cytometry. Genomic DNA was isolated from each sorted fraction and quantified by UV absorbance on a Nanodrop 2000c. Note on this clone: The antigen it recognizes is unknown. No much larger clonotype is one base removed from it; base qualities were not supplied.

V is cut back by 4 bases and J by 9 bases, with 17 bases in the junction unmatched. The CDR3, cysteine through phenylalanine, is 17 amino acids long. Only the CDR3 DNA stays, 51 bases, in frame from base 1. The germline V gene specifies SNHLY as CDR1 and FYNNEI as CDR2. Material for sequencing was naive CD8+ T cells sorted from blood. The sample's cell subset or site, from its label and the paper: CD45RA+CCR7+. The chain was built from TRBV2 and TRBJ2-4, with 8 bases matching TRBD1. The receptor was isolated from a man younger than 30 in good health. This receptor has the CDR3 CASSGPDRGGPLGIQYF. The DNA sequence follows: TGTGCCAGCAGTGGACCAGACAGGGGAGGTCCCCTCGGCATTCAGTACTTC.